Each of the 24 T cell receptor beta chains below was sequenced from the same sample in a study of cytomegalovirus exposure and HLA in healthy donors. 13 Jbeta primers and 60 Vbeta primers were used for the PCR. Method: immunoSEQ multiplex PCR; TCRdb's copy keeps in-frame clones and lacks some. The sample has about 120,000 clones; 75% to 90% are singletons. Input material: PBMCs. Receptors originate from a female donor in good health and CMV-seropositive.

This clone showed up just a few times. This chain connects TRBV4-2 to TRBJ1-4; maybe TRBD1 (5 bases). From germline, CDR1 is LGHNA and CDR2 YNFKEQ. This CDR3 region has 15 residues. Between the trimmed V and J ends, which lost 0 bases and 7 bases, there was a span of 12 bases. The chain's CDR3 is CASSQEGGVGEKLFF. The CDR3 DNA sequence: TGTGCCAGCAGCCAAGAAGGAGGGGTTGGTGAAAAACTGTTTTTT.

This chain's CDR3 is CSVEDPPYTEAFF. DNA of the CDR3: TGCAGCGTTGAAGATCCCCCATACACTGAAGCTTTCTTT. The chain couples TRBV29-1 to TRBJ1-1; no clear D gene. Germline V CDR1 and CDR2: SQVTM, ANQGSEA. The CDR3 is made up of 13 amino acids. The ends were cut back, 0 bases at V and 3 bases at J, with 8 bases in the middle.

The rearrangement links TRBV7-2 to TRBJ2-3, with D perhaps matching TRBD2 (6 bases). This CDR3 is 14 amino acids long. Germline CDR1 is SGHTA and CDR2 is FQGNSA. V was cut by 3 bases and J by 0 bases, with 7 bases left in between. CDR3 protein: CASSFGGSTDTQYF. CDR3 in DNA: TGTGCCAGCAGCTTCGGGGGTAGCACAGATACGCAGTATTTT. Based on the CDR3 plus reference TRBV7-2 and TRBJ2-3, the full variable domain is GAGVSQSPSNKVTEKGKDVELRCDPISGHTALYWYRQSLGQGLEFLIYFQGNSAPDKSGLPSDRFSAERTGGSVSTLTIQRTQQEDSAVYLCASSFGGSTDTQYFGPGTRLTVL.

This chain connects TRBV4-1 to TRBJ1-4; D is undetermined. Trimming removed 5 bases at V and 8 bases at J, with 18 bases between. CDR1 is MGHRA, CDR2 YSYEKL, per germline. The CDR3 has 15 residues. The CDR3 here is CASSTRQTAKEKLFF. The CDR3 nucleotides are TGCGCCAGCAGCACCCGACAAACGGCGAAGGAAAAACTGTTTTTT.

The chain combines TRBV5-1 with TRBJ1-2; possible D gene TRBD1, 6 bases. Between the trimmed V and J ends, which lost 2 bases and 6 bases, there was a span of 14 bases. This CDR3 contains 14 residues. Looked up from germline, CDR1 is SGHRS and CDR2 is YFSETQ. The CDR3 DNA reads as TGCGCCAGCAGCTTCACAGGGACGGGGAATGGCTACACCTTC. The encoded protein is CASSFTGTGNGYTF. The full variable domain, rest sourced from reference TRBV5-1 and TRBJ1-2, is KAGVTQTPRYLIKTRGQQVTLSCSPISGHRSVSWYQQTPGQGLQFLFEYFSETQRNKGNFPGRFSGRQFSNSRSEMNVSTLELGDSALYLCASSFTGTGNGYTFGSGTRLTVV.

The rearrangement links TRBV10-2 to TRBJ1-2; D is unclear. The length of the CDR3 is 16 residues. Germline V CDR1 and CDR2: WSHSY, SAAADI. Trimming cost V 3 bases and J 4 bases, with 18 bases left between them. CDR3: CASSDTDLTKIYGYTF. The CDR3 DNA reads TGCGCCAGCAGTGACACTGACCTGACAAAAATCTATGGCTACACCTTC.

The V gene is TRBV30, the J gene TRBJ2-1; TRBD2 matches 10 bases. The trim removed 0 bases at V and 4 bases at J, leaving 12 bases unmatched. The germline V gene encodes CDR1 GTSNPN and CDR2 SVGIG (reference sequence). This CDR3 comprises 18 residues. The CDR3 DNA is TGTGCCTGGAGTGTACACCCCAGTCTAGCGGGGGATTACAATGAGCAGTTCTTC. Amino acid sequence: CAWSVHPSLAGDYNEQFF.

This chain links TRBV7-9 with TRBJ2-5; 7 nucleotides align to TRBD1. The germline gives CDR1 SEHNR, CDR2 FQNEAQ (reference sequence). The ends lost 11 bases at V and 4 bases at J; junction bases unmatched: 10. This CDR3 is built from 13 residues. The CDR3: CAGRQSGGETQYF. The DNA for the CDR3 is TGTGCCGGAAGGCAGTCAGGGGGAGAGACCCAGTACTTC.

The J gene is TRBJ2-5, the V gene TRBV20-1; D is unclear. The CDR3 extends over 11 amino acids. With 5 bases removed from V and 1 base from J, the gap between germline ends came to 5 bases. Germline lookup yields CDR1 DFQATT and CDR2 SNEGSKA (reference sequence). CDR3 DNA sequence: TGCAGTGCTGGCTCCCAAGAGACCCAGTACTTC. It is translated as CSAGSQETQYF.

This clone appeared once. The chain employs TRBV30 and TRBJ1-1; D might be TRBD1 (6 bases). This CDR3 is 14 amino acids long. Germline assignment: CDR1 GTSNPN and CDR2 SVGIG (reference sequence). Deletions cut 4 bases from V and 0 bases from J, with 12 bases between. CDR3 region: CAWTPDRLNTEAFF. DNA for the CDR3: TGTGCCTGGACCCCGGACAGATTGAACACTGAAGCTTTCTTT. Looking up the rest from reference TRBV30 and TRBJ1-1 gives the full variable domain: SQTIHQWPATLVQPVGSPLSLECTVEGTSNPNLYWYRQAAGRGLQLLFYSVGIGQISSEVPQNLSASRPQDRQFILSSKKLLLSDSGFYLCAWTPDRLNTEAFFGQGTRLTVV.

The genes are TRBV21-1 and TRBJ2-5; the D segment call TRBD2 is taken from the table without a DNA check. TRBV21-1 is a pseudogene. The CDR3 has 15 residues. The CDR3 protein is CASSKVEGLQETQYF. The CDR3, as DNA: TGTGCCAGCAGCAAGGTGGAGGGACTTCAAGAGACCCAGTACTTC.

The rearrangement joins TRBV28 to TRBJ1-2; D is ambiguous. Trimming removed 3 bases at V and 7 bases at J, with 15 bases between. Per the germline V gene, CDR1 is MDHEN and CDR2 is SYDVKM. The CDR3 covers 14 residues. The CDR3 spells CASSLRINSGGYTF. For the CDR3, the DNA is TGTGCCAGCAGTTTGAGGATCAACTCTGGTGGCTACACCTTC.

The V gene is TRBV30, the J gene TRBJ1-4; tentatively, D is TRBD1 (6 bases). V lost 1 base, J lost 4 bases, and 7 bases lay in between. The length of the CDR3 is 13 residues. Germline values: CDR1 GTSNPN, CDR2 SVGIG (reference sequence). CDR3 bases: TGTGCCTGGAGTGCGGACAGTAATGAAAAACTGTTTTTT. Its translation: CAWSADSNEKLFF.

This clone was seen a few times. V is TRBV6-6 and J is TRBJ2-3, with D perhaps matching TRBD2 (5 bases). CDR1 MNHNY and CDR2 SVGAGI come from the germline V gene (reference sequence). V shed 2 bases and J shed 7 bases, with 13 bases lying between them. This CDR3 has 14 amino acids. The chain's CDR3 is CASSYPGFENTQYF. The CDR3 nucleotides are TGTGCCAGCAGTTACCCGGGGTTTGAAAATACGCAGTATTTT.

The chain employs TRBV6-1 and TRBJ1-2, with D possibly matching TRBD1 (5 bases). The CDR3 covers 14 residues. Germline CDR1 is MNHNS and CDR2 is SASEGT. V lost 4 bases to trimming and J lost 4 bases, with 13 bases between them. The CDR3 coding sequence is TGTGCCAGCAGTGCTGACAGCCTCTTCTATGGCTACACCTTC. It translates to CASSADSLFYGYTF.

This sequence joins TRBV27 and TRBJ2-7; D gene uncertain. The CDR3 runs 14 residues. Trimming removed 5 bases from V and 5 bases from J, with 16 bases in between. Per germline, CDR1 MNHEY and CDR2 SMNVEV (reference sequence). CDR3 nucleotide sequence: TGTGCCAGCAGTACCTTCGGGTCTTTTGACGAGCAGTACTTC. This encodes CASSTFGSFDEQYF.

The gene calls are TRBV10-3 and TRBJ2-7, with D perhaps TRBD1 (5 bases). Trimming stripped 10 bases from V and 2 bases from J, with 21 bases between. There are 15 residues in the CDR3. Germline V gives CDR1 ENHRY, CDR2 SYGVKD. In nucleotides, the CDR3 is TGTGCCACTCGGAAACAGCAGGGTGAGACCTACGAGCAGTACTTC. Amino acid sequence: CATRKQQGETYEQYF.

The chain has TRBV2 and TRBJ1-5; D is ambiguous. The germline V gene encodes CDR1 SNHLY and CDR2 FYNNEI. The CDR3 is 16 amino acids. Trimming removed 2 bases from V and 4 bases from J, with 15 bases in between. CDR3: CASSERRSGENQPQHF. CDR3 bases: TGTGCCAGCAGTGAACGGAGGTCCGGGGAAAATCAGCCCCAGCATTTT. The variable domain in full, with the rest retrieved from reference TRBV2 and TRBJ1-5, is EPEVTQTPSHQVTQMGQEVILRCVPISNHLYFYWYRQILGQKVEFLVSFYNNEISEKSEIFDDQFSVERPDGSNFTLKIRSTKLEDSAMYFCASSERRSGENQPQHFGDGTRLSIL.

The V call is TRBV28, the J call TRBJ1-4; D unclear. The CDR3 covers 15 residues. The V and J ends lost 4 bases and 4 bases respectively, with 13 bases between them. CDR1 MDHEN and CDR2 SYDVKM come from the germline V gene. CDR3: CASSSPSQVNEKLFF. The DNA for the CDR3 is TGTGCCAGCAGTTCGCCCTCCCAGGTTAATGAAAAACTGTTTTTT. Using reference TRBV28 and TRBJ1-4 for the parts outside the CDR3, the full variable domain is DVKVTQSSRYLVKRTGEKVFLECVQDMDHENMFWYRQDPGLGLRLIYFSYDVKMKEKGDIPEGYSVSREKKERFSLILESASTNQTSMYLCASSSPSQVNEKLFFGSGTQLSVL.

V gene TRBV10-2 combines with J gene TRBJ2-7, with TRBD1 identical over 10 bases. The CDR3 totals 14 residues. CDR1 and CDR2 (germline): WSHSY, SAAADI. The V segment lost 9 bases and the J segment 1 base; nucleotides outside the gene matches: 6. DNA of the CDR3: TGCGCCAGTTACCCGGGACAGGGGTCCTACGAGCAGTACTTC. It yields the protein CASYPGQGSYEQYF.

This rearrangement joins TRBV9 to TRBJ1-6; 9 bases match TRBD1. The germline V gene has CDR1 SGDLS and CDR2 YYNGEE. This CDR3 has 14 amino acids. J was trimmed by 9 bases and V by 0 bases; bases with no gene match: 1. The CDR3 reads CASSVGDRVSPLHF. The CDR3 DNA sequence: TGTGCCAGCAGCGTAGGGGACAGGGTTTCACCCCTCCACTTT. The full variable domain, with the rest looked up from reference TRBV9 and TRBJ1-6, is DSGVTQTPKHLITATGQRVTLRCSPRSGDLSVYWYQQSLDQGLQFLIQYYNGEERAKGNILERFSAQQFPDLHSELNLSSLELGDSALYFCASSVGDRVSPLHFGNGTRLTVT.

This chain connects TRBV9 to TRBJ2-2; 9 bases are a match to TRBD2. The J segment lost 1 base and the V segment lost 4 bases, leaving 5 bases of the junction unmatched. Looked up from germline, CDR1 is SGDLS and CDR2 is YYNGEE. The length of the CDR3 is 16 residues. The DNA for the CDR3 is TGTGCCAGCAGCTTACGCGGGGGGGGGAACACCGGGGAGCTGTTTTTT. Its protein product is CASSLRGGGNTGELFF.

The chain couples TRBV30 to TRBJ1-2; D is unresolved. V was pared by 3 bases and J by 7 bases, with 15 bases between. CDR1 is GTSNPN, CDR2 SVGIG, per germline (reference sequence). The CDR3 runs 13 residues. The CDR3 nucleotides are TGTGCCTGGAGCGTTTCAGAAGACTCTGGCTACACCTTC. Translated: CAWSVSEDSGYTF.

The chain links TRBV28 to TRBJ1-2; D is undetermined. V was trimmed by 2 bases and J by 3 bases, leaving 4 bases between them. Germline V gene lookup returns CDR1 MDHEN and CDR2 SYDVKM. This CDR3 has 12 residues. DNA for the CDR3: TGTGCCAGCAGTTTAACAGACTATGGCTACACCTTC. Residues: CASSLTDYGYTF.